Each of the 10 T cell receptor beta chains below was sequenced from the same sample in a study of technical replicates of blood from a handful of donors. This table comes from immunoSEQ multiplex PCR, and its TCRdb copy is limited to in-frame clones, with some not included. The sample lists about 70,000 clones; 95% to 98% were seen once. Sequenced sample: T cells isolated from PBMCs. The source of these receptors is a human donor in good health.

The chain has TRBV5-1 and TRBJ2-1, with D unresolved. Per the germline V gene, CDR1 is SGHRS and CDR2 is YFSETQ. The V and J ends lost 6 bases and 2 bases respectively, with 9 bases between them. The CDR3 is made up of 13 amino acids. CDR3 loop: CASMAATYNEQFF. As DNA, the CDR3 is TGCGCCAGCATGGCGGCTACCTACAATGAGCAGTTCTTC.

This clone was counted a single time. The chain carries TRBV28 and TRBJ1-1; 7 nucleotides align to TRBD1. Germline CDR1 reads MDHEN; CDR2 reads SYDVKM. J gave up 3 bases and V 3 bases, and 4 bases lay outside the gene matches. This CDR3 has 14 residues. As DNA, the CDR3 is TGTGCCAGCAGTTTCGACAGGGAGTACACTGAAGCTTTCTTT. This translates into CASSFDREYTEAFF.

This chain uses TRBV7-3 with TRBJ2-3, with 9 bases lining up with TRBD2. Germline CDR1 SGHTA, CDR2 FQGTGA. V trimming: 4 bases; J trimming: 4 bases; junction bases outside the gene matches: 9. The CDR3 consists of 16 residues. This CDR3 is CASSSLGAGGPDTQYF. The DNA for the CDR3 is TGTGCCAGCAGCTCCCTTGGGGCGGGAGGGCCAGATACGCAGTATTTT. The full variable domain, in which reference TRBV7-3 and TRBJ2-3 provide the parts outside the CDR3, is GAGVSQTPSNKVTEKGKYVELRCDPISGHTALYWYRQSLGQGPEFLIYFQGTGAADDSGLPNDRFFAVRPEGSVSTLKIQRTERGDSAVYLCASSSLGAGGPDTQYFGPGTRLTVL.

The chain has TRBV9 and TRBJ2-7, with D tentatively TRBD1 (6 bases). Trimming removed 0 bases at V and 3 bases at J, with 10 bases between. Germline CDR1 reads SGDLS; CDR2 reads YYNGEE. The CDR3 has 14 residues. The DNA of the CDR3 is TGTGCCAGCAGCGTAGATGGACAGTTCTACGAGCAGTACTTC. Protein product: CASSVDGQFYEQYF.

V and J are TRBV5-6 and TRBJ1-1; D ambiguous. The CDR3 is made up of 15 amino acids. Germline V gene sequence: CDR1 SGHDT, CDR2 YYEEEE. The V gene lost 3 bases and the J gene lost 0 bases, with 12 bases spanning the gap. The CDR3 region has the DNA TGTGCCAGCAGCTGGAGTCGGTACATGAACACTGAAGCTTTCTTT. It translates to CASSWSRYMNTEAFF.

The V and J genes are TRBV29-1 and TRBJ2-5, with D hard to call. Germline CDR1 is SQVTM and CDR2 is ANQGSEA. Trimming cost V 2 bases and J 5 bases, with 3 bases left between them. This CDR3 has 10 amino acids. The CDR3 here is CSVELETQYF. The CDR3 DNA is TGCAGCGTTGAACTGGAGACCCAGTACTTC.

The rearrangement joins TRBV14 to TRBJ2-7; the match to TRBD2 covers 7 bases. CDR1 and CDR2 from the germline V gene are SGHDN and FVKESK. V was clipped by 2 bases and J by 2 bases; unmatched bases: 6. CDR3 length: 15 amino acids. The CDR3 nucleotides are TGTGCCAGCAGCCAATCGGTAGGGAGGGCCTACGAGCAGTACTTC. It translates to CASSQSVGRAYEQYF.

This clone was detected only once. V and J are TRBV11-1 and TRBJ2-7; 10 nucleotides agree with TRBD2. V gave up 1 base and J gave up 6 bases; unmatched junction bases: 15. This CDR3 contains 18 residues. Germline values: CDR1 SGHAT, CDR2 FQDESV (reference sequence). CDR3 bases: TGTGCCAGCAGCTTAGGGCTAGCGGGAGAGAGTATGGTCCTCGAGCAGTACTTC. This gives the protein CASSLGLAGESMVLEQYF.

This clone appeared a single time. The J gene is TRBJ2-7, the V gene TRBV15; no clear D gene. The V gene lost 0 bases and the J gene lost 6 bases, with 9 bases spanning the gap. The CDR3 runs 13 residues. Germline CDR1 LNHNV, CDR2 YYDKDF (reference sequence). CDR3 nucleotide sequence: TGTGCCACCAGCAGAGATTACCCCAGCGAGCAGTACTTC. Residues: CATSRDYPSEQYF.

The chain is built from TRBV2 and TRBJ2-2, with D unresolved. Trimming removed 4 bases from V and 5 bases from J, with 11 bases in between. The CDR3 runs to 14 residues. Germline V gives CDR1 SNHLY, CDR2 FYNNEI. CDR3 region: CASSVDPGTGELFF. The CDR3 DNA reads TGTGCCAGCAGTGTTGATCCCGGGACCGGGGAGCTGTTTTTT.